This T cell receptor beta chain was recorded in a study of blood T cell repertoires in COVID-19. The repertoire was sequenced with immunoSEQ multiplex PCR; TCRdb's copy has only in-frame clones and lacks some. The table has about 160,000 clones, around 85% seen once. Specimen: peripheral blood. The source of this sequence is a man older than 75 with COVID-19, enrolled during active disease.

CDR3 protein: CASSQDGWSGGARTDTQYF. CDR3 sequence (DNA): TGTGCCAGCAGCCAAGATGGTTGGAGCGGGGGGGCAAGGACAGATACGCAGTATTTT. The chain uses TRBV4-2 and TRBJ2-3; 10 bases line up with TRBD2. Trimming cost V 0 bases and J 3 bases; bases outside gene matches: 12. This CDR3 comprises 19 residues. CDR1 is LGHNA, CDR2 YNFKEQ, per germline.